This T cell receptor beta chain was captured by sequencing in a study of T cell responses to AZD1222 COVID-19 vaccine. Broader study findings: Donors were largely white British and mainly female; clonal diversity was possibly underestimated.

Only in-frame clones appear in the TCRdb table, and some are missing; sequencing was by immunoSEQ multiplex PCR. The repertoire holds over 75,000 clones, with around 89% as singletons. Comments on this clone: Its antigen is not known.

V lost 4 bases and J 0 bases, leaving 15 bases between the germline ends. This CDR3 spans 17 amino acids. Germline V CDR1 and CDR2: MNHEY, SVGEGT. V usage is TRBV6-2 or TRBV6-3 and J usage is TRBJ2-2; a possible D gene is TRBD2 (5 bases). This clonotype was obtained from an adult who received the AZD1222 COVID-19 vaccine. Sample: peripheral blood, taken 28 days after the second AZD1222 dose. In DNA form, the CDR3 reads TGTGCCAGCAGTTTGGGGTGGACTTTCGCGAACACCGGGGAGCTGTTTTTT. As protein: CASSLGWTFANTGELFF.